This T cell receptor (beta chain) was sequenced in a study of a mutant IDH1 vaccine in newly diagnosed glioma. Data came from immunoSEQ multiplex PCR; TCRdb stores just in-frame clones and leaves some out. This table has about 94,000 clones, roughly 90% appearing once. CDR3 length: 13 amino acids. Germline V gene data show CDR1 as MNHNS and CDR2 as SASEGT. V lost 5 bases to trimming and J lost 3 bases, with 11 bases between them. Indicated time point: week 47, end of study. Vaccine doses each comprised 300 ug of mutant IDH1 20-mer peptide, with topical imiquimod. At weeks 1, 3, 5, 7, 11, 15, 19 and 23, patients received a vaccination, eight in all. Remarks on this clone: No antigen is known for it.

The sequences come from PBMCs, collected from a glioma patient whose treatment included an IDH1 peptide vaccine. The V and J genes are TRBV6-1 and TRBJ2-7; TRBD1 might be the D (6 bases). The receptor was isolated from a woman aged 45-65 years with glioma. The CDR3 here is CASSTRDNYEQYF. DNA of the CDR3: TGTGCCAGCAGTACCCGGGACAACTACGAGCAGTACTTC.